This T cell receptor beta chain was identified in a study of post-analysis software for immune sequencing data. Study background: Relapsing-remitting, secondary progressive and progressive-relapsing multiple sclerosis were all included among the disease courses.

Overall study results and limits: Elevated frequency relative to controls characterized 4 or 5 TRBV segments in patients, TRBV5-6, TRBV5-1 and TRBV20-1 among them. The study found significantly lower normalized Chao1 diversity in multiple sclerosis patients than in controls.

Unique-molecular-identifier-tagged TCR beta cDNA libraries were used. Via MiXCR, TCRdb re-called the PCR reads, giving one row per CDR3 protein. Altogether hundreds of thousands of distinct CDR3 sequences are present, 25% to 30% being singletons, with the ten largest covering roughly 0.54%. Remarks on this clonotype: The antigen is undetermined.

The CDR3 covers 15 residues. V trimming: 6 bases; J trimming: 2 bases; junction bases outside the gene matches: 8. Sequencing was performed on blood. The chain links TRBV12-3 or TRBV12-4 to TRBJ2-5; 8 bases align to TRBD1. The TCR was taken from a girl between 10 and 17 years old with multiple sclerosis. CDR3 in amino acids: CASSPGQGRQETQYF. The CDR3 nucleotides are TGTGCCAGCAGCCCCGGACAGGGAAGACAAGAGACCCAGTACTTC.